The 22 T cell receptor beta chains in this list originate from one sample, sequenced in a study of blood T cell repertoires in COVID-19. Generated by immunoSEQ multiplex PCR, the TCRdb table keeps only in-frame clones and is missing some. The table shows about 250,000 clones, with 85% occurring only once. The specimen was peripheral blood. The receptors originated from a man aged 50-59 years with active or convalescent COVID-19.

The chain links TRBV27 to TRBJ2-1; tentatively, D is TRBD2 (5 bases). This CDR3 has 15 amino acids. The germline V gene encodes CDR1 MNHEY and CDR2 SMNVEV (reference sequence). V shed 10 bases and J shed 0 bases, with 16 bases lying between them. In DNA form, the CDR3 reads TGTGCCACCCACCAGCGGTACAGCTCCTACAATGAGCAGTTCTTC. This codes for CATHQRYSSYNEQFF.

This chain links TRBV5-1 with TRBJ1-6; D not certain. Between the trimmed V and J ends, which lost 0 bases and 8 bases, there was a span of 9 bases. This CDR3 is built from 14 residues. CDR1 and CDR2 from the germline V gene are SGHRS and YFSETQ. This CDR3 reads CASSLDRPDSPLHF. For the CDR3, the DNA is TGCGCCAGCAGCTTGGACAGACCAGATTCACCCCTCCACTTT.

This clone was detected only a few times. This sequence joins TRBV9 and TRBJ2-1; TRBD2 matches at 9 bases. The CDR3 totals 15 residues. Trimming at V came to 4 bases and at J to 8 bases, leaving 10 bases not matched to a gene. Looked up from germline, CDR1 is SGDLS and CDR2 is YYNGEE. The DNA of the CDR3 is TGTGCCAGCAGCCTCGGACTAGCGACCTGGGATGAGCAGTTCTTC. It translates to CASSLGLATWDEQFF.

This clone was recorded only once. The chain's CDR3 is CASSQGGGRGNQPQHF. The DNA for the CDR3 is TGTGCCAGCAGCCAGGGAGGGGGTCGGGGCAATCAGCCCCAGCATTTT. J is TRBJ1-5 and V is TRBV3-1 (or the pseudogene TRBV3-2), with a weak D call TRBD1 (6 bases). This CDR3 spans 16 amino acids. Trimming pared 3 bases from V and 2 bases from J, leaving 14 bases between. The germline gives CDR1 LGHDT, CDR2 YNNKEL (reference sequence).

A single count supports this clone. The genes are TRBV5-4 and TRBJ2-2; 8 positions agree with TRBD2. Trimming at V came to 4 bases and at J to 2 bases, leaving 7 bases not matched to a gene. The CDR3 totals 16 residues. Germline V lookup: CDR1 SGHNT, CDR2 YYREEE (reference sequence). CDR3: CASSPRGGHNTGELFF. The CDR3 region has the DNA TGTGCCAGCAGCCCCCGGGGGGGCCATAACACCGGGGAGCTGTTTTTT. Together with reference TRBV5-4 and TRBJ2-2, the CDR3 gives the full variable domain: ETGVTQSPTHLIKTRGQQVTLRCSSQSGHNTVSWYQQALGQGPQFIFQYYREEENGRGNFPPRFSGLQFPNYSSELNVNALELDDSALYLCASSPRGGHNTGELFFGEGSRLTVL.

J is TRBJ1-1 and V is TRBV29-1; D possibly corresponds to TRBD1 (6 bases). This CDR3 region has 11 residues. The V gene lost 4 bases and the J gene lost 5 bases, with 8 bases spanning the gap. The germline V gene has CDR1 SQVTM and CDR2 ANQGSEA. Here the CDR3 DNA reads TGCAGCGTTGGAACAGGGACTGAAGCTTTCTTT. This translates into CSVGTGTEAFF. The full variable domain, in which reference TRBV29-1 and TRBJ1-1 provide the parts outside the CDR3, is SAVISQKPSRDICQRGTSLTIQCQVDSQVTMMFWYRQQPGQSLTLIATANQGSEATYESGFVIDKFPISRPNLTFSTLTVSNMSPEDSSIYLCSVGTGTEAFFGQGTRLTVV.

This chain connects TRBV19 to TRBJ2-1; possibly TRBD1 for D (6 bases). Germline V lookup: CDR1 LNHDA, CDR2 SQIVND (reference sequence). V lost 3 bases, J lost 0 bases, and 12 bases lay in between. The CDR3 length is 16 residues. In DNA form, the CDR3 reads TGTGCCAGTAGTATTCCCAGGGGATCCTCCTACAATGAGCAGTTCTTC. It is translated as CASSIPRGSSYNEQFF. Looking up the rest from reference TRBV19 and TRBJ2-1 gives the full variable domain: DGGITQSPKYLFRKEGQNVTLSCEQNLNHDAMYWYRQDPGQGLRLIYYSQIVNDFQKGDIAEGYSVSREKKESFPLTVTSAQKNPTAFYLCASSIPRGSSYNEQFFGPGTRLTVL.

Note on this clone: One end of the junction does not line up with germline, which may come from a read error. The V gene is TRBV7-7, the J gene TRBJ2-5; 8 nucleotides line up with TRBD2. The length of the CDR3 is 15 residues. CDR1 and CDR2 (germline): SSHAT, FNYEAQ (reference sequence). The CDR3 nucleotides read TGTGCTAGCAGCCCGGGGACTAGTTTCGAAGAGACCCAGTACTTC. Translated, it gives CASSPGTSFEETQYF. The variable domain in full, completed from reference TRBV7-7 and TRBJ2-5, reads GAGVSQSPRYKVTKRGQDVTLRCDPISSHATLYWYQQALGQGPEFLTYFNYEAQPDKSGLPSDRFSAERPEGSISTLTIQRTEQRDSAMYRCASSPGTSFEETQYFGPGTRLLVL.

The CDR3 protein is CASSLIGAGELFF. The CDR3 DNA follows: TGTGCCAGCAGCTTGATAGGGGCCGGGGAGCTGTTTTTT. This chain uses TRBV5-6 with TRBJ2-2; D perhaps matches TRBD1 (5 bases). This CDR3 has 13 amino acids. Germline V gene data show CDR1 as SGHDT and CDR2 as YYEEEE. Trimming removed 1 base at V and 6 bases at J, with 7 bases between.

This chain joins TRBV6-1 and TRBJ1-2; 7 bases are a match to TRBD1. V lost 2 bases to trimming and J lost 6 bases; unmatched junction nucleotides: 3. Looked up from germline, CDR1 is MNHNS and CDR2 is SASEGT. This CDR3 is built from 13 residues. CDR3 region: CASSETGVDGYTF. Written as DNA, the CDR3 is TGTGCCAGCAGTGAAACAGGGGTCGATGGCTACACCTTC.

There are a few counts of this clone. This chain joins TRBV6-2 or TRBV6-3 and TRBJ2-4; D is perhaps TRBD2 (6 bases). Deletions cut 7 bases from V and 2 bases from J, with 12 bases between. The CDR3 extends over 14 amino acids. From germline, CDR1 is MNHEY and CDR2 SVGEGT. CDR3 coding DNA: TGTGCCAGCACCCCCGGGGGTTCCAAAAACATTCAGTACTTC. It codes for CASTPGGSKNIQYF.

The rearrangement links TRBV11-2 to TRBJ1-1; 7 bases fit TRBD1. The germline V gene encodes CDR1 SGHAT and CDR2 FQNNGV. The CDR3 has 16 amino acids. The V gene end was trimmed by 5 bases and the J gene end by 4 bases; junction bases not matched to a gene: 13. The CDR3 nucleotides are TGTGCCAGCAGCCCCGGACAGGAGAGGGTTAGCACTGAAGCTTTCTTT. Its protein is CASSPGQERVSTEAFF.

In the case of this clone: The junction shows a germline mismatch at one end, possibly a read error. The chain combines TRBV7-9 with TRBJ1-6; weak D call: TRBD1 (5 bases). Germline V gene sequence: CDR1 SEHNR, CDR2 FQNEAQ (reference sequence). The CDR3 totals 15 residues. This CDR3 is CASSLLQAYNSPLHF. CDR3 nucleotides: TGTGCCAGCAGCTTATTACAGGCCTACAATTCACCCCTCCACTTT.

The rearrangement joins TRBV12-3 or TRBV12-4 to TRBJ2-3, with 8 positions matching TRBD1. After removal of 2 bases from V and 6 bases from J, the junction contained 1 base not matched to a gene. The CDR3 has 13 residues. CDR3 loop: CASSLYRGDTQYF. CDR3 DNA sequence: TGTGCCAGCAGTTTATACAGGGGGGATACGCAGTATTTT.

The CDR3 loop reads CASSLNPSGRSAYEQYF. CDR3 DNA: TGTGCCAGCAGTTTAAATCCTAGCGGGAGAAGCGCCTACGAGCAGTACTTC. The J gene is TRBJ2-7, the V gene TRBV27, with 10 bases aligning to TRBD2. V lost 2 bases and J lost 2; bases outside the gene matches: 9. Germline V gene lookup returns CDR1 MNHEY and CDR2 SMNVEV (reference sequence). This CDR3 is 17 amino acids long.

This clone occurred once. V is TRBV19 and J is TRBJ2-1; TRBD1 agrees at 8 bases. This CDR3 comprises 15 residues. The V and J ends lost 5 bases and 2 bases, in that order; junction bases with no gene match: 5. Germline V gives CDR1 LNHDA, CDR2 SQIVND (reference sequence). CDR3 residues: CASSYDRGAYNEQFF. For the CDR3, the DNA is TGTGCCAGTAGTTATGACAGGGGAGCCTACAATGAGCAGTTCTTC. Combining the CDR3 with reference TRBV19 and TRBJ2-1 gives the whole variable domain DGGITQSPKYLFRKEGQNVTLSCEQNLNHDAMYWYRQDPGQGLRLIYYSQIVNDFQKGDIAEGYSVSREKKESFPLTVTSAQKNPTAFYLCASSYDRGAYNEQFFGPGTRLTVL.

The chain employs TRBV3-1 (or the pseudogene TRBV3-2) and TRBJ2-2, with 7 bases lining up with TRBD2. After removal of 1 base from V and 6 bases from J, the junction contained 14 bases not matched to a gene. Germline V lookup: CDR1 LGHDT, CDR2 YNNKEL (reference sequence). The CDR3 length is 18 residues. This CDR3 is CASSQVPTSARRAGELFF. As DNA, the CDR3 is TGTGCCAGCAGCCAAGTTCCAACTAGCGCTCGAAGGGCCGGGGAGCTGTTTTTT.

This clone was counted only a few times. One end of the junction fails to match germline, which may point to a read error. V and J are TRBV7-7 and TRBJ1-5, with TRBD1 as a possible D gene (5 bases). Germline CDR1 is SSHAT and CDR2 is FNYEAQ (reference sequence). The CDR3 length is 15 residues. For the CDR3, the DNA is TGTGCTAGCAGCCCAATCGCGGGGGGGGATCAGCCCCAGCATTTT. Encoded protein: CASSPIAGGDQPQHF.

The V and J genes are TRBV7-9 and TRBJ1-5, with 9 bases fitting TRBD1. Trimming cost V 5 bases and J 3 bases; bases outside gene matches: 2. This CDR3 is built from 14 residues. Germline CDR1 SEHNR, CDR2 FQNEAQ (reference sequence). The CDR3 nucleotides are TGTGCCAGCAGCAGGACAGGGGACAATCAGCCCCAGCATTTT. Protein product: CASSRTGDNQPQHF.

The gene calls are TRBV7-7 and TRBJ2-1, with 8 positions matching TRBD2. The CDR3 length is 16 residues. The germline V gene has CDR1 SSHAT and CDR2 FNYEAQ (reference sequence). Losses at the gene ends were 6 bases for V and 9 bases for J; bases not matched to a gene: 16. DNA of the CDR3: TGTGCCAGCAGACCCCTTTTGGCGGGAGGAAGGGGTGAGCAGTTCTTC. Translated, it gives CASRPLLAGGRGEQFF.

The chain couples TRBV13 to TRBJ2-1; 9 bases match TRBD2. The CDR3 is made up of 15 amino acids. Germline CDR1 and CDR2: PRHDT and FYEKMQ (reference sequence). Trimming removed 0 bases from V and 5 bases from J; junction bases left unmatched: 2. CDR3 bases: TGTGCCAGCAGCTTAGGACTAGCGGGTAACAATGAGCAGTTCTTC. Translation: CASSLGLAGNNEQFF. The variable domain in full, with the rest retrieved from reference TRBV13 and TRBJ2-1, is AAGVIQSPRHLIKEKRETATLKCYPIPRHDTVYWYQQGPGQDPQFLISFYEKMQSDKGSIPDRFSAQQFSDYHSELNMSSLELGDSALYFCASSLGLAGNNEQFFGPGTRLTVL.

This clone has just one count. This chain joins TRBV7-2 and TRBJ2-5; the D gene is possibly TRBD2 (5 bases). The CDR3 covers 16 residues. Per the germline V gene, CDR1 is SGHTA and CDR2 is FQGNSA. With 1 base removed from V and 1 base from J, the gap between germline ends came to 13 bases. CDR3 loop: CASSLGGAEPQETQYF. CDR3 nucleotides: TGTGCCAGCAGCTTAGGTGGAGCGGAACCCCAAGAGACCCAGTACTTC. Full variable domain (remainder filled in from reference TRBV7-2 and TRBJ2-5): GAGVSQSPSNKVTEKGKDVELRCDPISGHTALYWYRQSLGQGLEFLIYFQGNSAPDKSGLPSDRFSAERTGGSVSTLTIQRTQQEDSAVYLCASSLGGAEPQETQYFGPGTRLLVL.